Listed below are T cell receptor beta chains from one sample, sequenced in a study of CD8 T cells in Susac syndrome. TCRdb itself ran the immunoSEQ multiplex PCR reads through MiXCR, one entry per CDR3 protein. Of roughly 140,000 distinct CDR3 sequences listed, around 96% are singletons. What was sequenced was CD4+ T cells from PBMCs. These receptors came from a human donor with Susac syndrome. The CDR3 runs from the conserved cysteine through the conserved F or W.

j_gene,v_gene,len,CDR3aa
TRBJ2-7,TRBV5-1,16,CASSLFPDDRGGEQYF
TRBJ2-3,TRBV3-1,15,CASSQRGSGTDTQYF
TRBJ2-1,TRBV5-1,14,CASSLAAGVNEQFF
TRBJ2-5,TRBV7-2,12,CASSRPRDTQYF
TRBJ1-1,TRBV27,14,CASSSSFMNTEAFF
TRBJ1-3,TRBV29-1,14,CSATGQGAGNTIYF
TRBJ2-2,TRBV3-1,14,CASSQVRDWGELFF
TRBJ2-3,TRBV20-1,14,CSARGTGGPDTQYF
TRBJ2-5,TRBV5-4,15,CASSSGTQGTETQYF
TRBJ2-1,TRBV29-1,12,CSVSTGVDEQFF
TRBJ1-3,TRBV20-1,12,CSASGSGNTIYF
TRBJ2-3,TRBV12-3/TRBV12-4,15,CASSRRGLGTDTQYF
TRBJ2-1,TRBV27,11,CASSRENEQFF
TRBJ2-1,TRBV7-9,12,CASSSLSNEQFF
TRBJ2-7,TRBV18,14,CASSPTTVFYEQYF
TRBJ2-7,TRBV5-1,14,CASSRTYRGDEQYF
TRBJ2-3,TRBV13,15,CASSLKTGPTDTQYF
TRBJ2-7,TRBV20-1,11,CSARENYEQYF
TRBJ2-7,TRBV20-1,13,CSAGGDSSYEQYF
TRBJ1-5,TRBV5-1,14,CASSLEPGQQPQHF
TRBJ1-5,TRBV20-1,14,CSARGINRDQPQHF
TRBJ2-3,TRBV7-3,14,CASSLSGVTDTQYF